This T cell receptor (beta chain) was observed in a study of cytomegalovirus exposure and HLA in healthy donors. Study results and limitations: Roughly even sequencing depth across donors was the assumption behind the presence/absence analyses.

Primers included in the PCR were 60 Vbeta and 13 Jbeta primers. The method was immunoSEQ multiplex PCR; TCRdb's version includes in-frame clones alone and lacks a portion of them. The sample lists approximately 100,000 clones, roughly 9.4% occurring once. The germline V and J ends were trimmed by 5 bases and 7 bases, with 14 bases remaining between them. Per germline, CDR1 LNHNV and CDR2 YYDKDF (reference sequence). The CDR3 is 13 amino acids. Details on this clone: Its antigen is still unknown.

The J gene is TRBJ2-5, the V gene TRBV15; D possibly corresponds to TRBD2 (5 bases). This clonotype was obtained from a man over 45 in good health and CMV-seropositive. Sequenced: PBMCs. The CDR3 loop is CATSYEAGGTQYF. The CDR3 DNA is TGTGCCACCAGCTATGAAGCTGGAGGGACCCAGTACTTC. The complete variable domain, with remaining parts taken from reference TRBV15 and TRBJ2-5, reads DAMVIQNPRYQVTQFGKPVTLSCSQTLNHNVMYWYQQKSSQAPKLLFHYYDKDFNNEADTPDNFQSRRPNTSFCFLDIRSPGLGDTAMYLCATSYEAGGTQYFGPGTRLLVL.